The rows below give T cell receptor beta chains drawn from one sample of a study of post-analysis software for immune sequencing data. Using its own MiXCR run on the PCR reads, TCRdb lists one record per CDR3 protein. The top ten hold around 1.7% of the sample, which has about 560,000 distinct CDR3 sequences, roughly 46% seen once. The sequenced material came from blood. The source of these receptors is a girl aged 5 to 17 with multiple sclerosis. CDR3s include the opening cysteine and the closing phenylalanine or tryptophan. Fields, in order: J gene, V gene, clone size, CDR3 protein. Some rows mark clone size as missing; the rest say once, few, many or name a class of expanded clone.

TRBJ2-1	TRBV5-1	-	CASSPDRGGNNEQFF
TRBJ1-2	TRBV3-1	-	CASSQVARQGLGYTF
TRBJ2-3	TRBV5-1	-	CASSPGALDTQYF
TRBJ2-1	TRBV10-3	-	CAISVGSGGYNEQFF
TRBJ2-5	TRBV29-1	few	CSVVRRAQYF
TRBJ2-1	TRBV7-9	once	CASSLEQSHYNEQFF
TRBJ2-1	TRBV12-3/TRBV12-4	-	CASSNTDSRVDEQFF
TRBJ2-1	TRBV14	-	CASSPLLAGGLNEQFF
TRBJ1-5	TRBV7-9	-	CASSLAYGNQPQHF
TRBJ1-2	TRBV20-1	-	CSARDLGSLGFYGYTF
TRBJ1-5	TRBV12-3/TRBV12-4	few	CASSTQGGFQPQHF
TRBJ2-7	TRBV27	-	CASSLKPTGPYSYEQYF
TRBJ1-2	TRBV20-1	-	CSASPTGHGYTF
TRBJ1-1	TRBV5-1	-	CASSFDLNTEAFF
TRBJ2-1	TRBV11-3	-	CASSPWGQGSYNEQFF
TRBJ1-1	TRBV29-1	-	CSVRPGGGEAFF
-	TRBV5-1	-	CASSGGTTAEQYF
TRBJ1-1	TRBV7-6	-	CASNYRGRGFQKNTEAFF
TRBJ2-4	TRBV20-1	few	CSAAGLGGQDIQYF
TRBJ2-7	TRBV20-1	-	CSAKDGAHEQYF
TRBJ2-1	TRBV5-1	-	CASSSSGTYYNEQFF
TRBJ2-7	TRBV12-3/TRBV12-4	few	CASSAKQGGIEQYF
TRBJ2-1	TRBV20-1	-	CSAHQAGYNEQFF
TRBJ2-1	TRBV20-1	-	CSASGTSNEQFF
TRBJ2-4	TRBV5-1	few	CASKVQGAVDIQYF
TRBJ1-1	TRBV29-1	-	CSVAINRFGEAFF
TRBJ2-5	TRBV5-1	once	CASSFTPGVQETQYF
TRBJ1-6	TRBV5-1	few	CASSPTERNSPLHF
TRBJ2-5	TRBV6-5	-	CASSPIAGAGNEQYF